This T cell receptor beta chain was identified during a study of graft-versus-host responses after intestinal transplantation. Study context: Once they had received anti-thymocyte globulin induction, all recipients took tacrolimus and steroids for approximately three years.

V was trimmed by 10 bases and J by 4 bases, leaving 16 bases between them. Per the germline V gene, CDR1 is SNHLY and CDR2 is FYNNEI. The CDR3 contains 13 residues. Concerning this clone itself: What it binds is not known.

TCRdb's table, derived via immunoSEQ multiplex PCR, lists solely in-frame clones and lacks some. This repertoire shows tens of thousands of clones, roughly 90% found once; its top ten account for about 7.3%. Study-wide points: The recipient marrow held GvH clones, and some of them showed up first in ileum or blood. Declining HvG levels early post-transplant were linked to peak circulating GvH clone levels. Allografts of patients with graft-donor T cell macrochimerism showed high graft-versus-host to host-versus-graft clone ratios.

The clonotype originates from a human donor who was the organ donor for an intestinal transplant. Sequenced material: unstimulated CD8+ T cells sorted from spleen or lymph node cells, taken before transplant. The genes are TRBV2 and TRBJ1-1, with D unresolved. The CDR3 is CAIPAADTTEAFF. The CDR3 region has the DNA TGTGCCATCCCCGCGGCAGACACCACTGAAGCTTTCTTT.